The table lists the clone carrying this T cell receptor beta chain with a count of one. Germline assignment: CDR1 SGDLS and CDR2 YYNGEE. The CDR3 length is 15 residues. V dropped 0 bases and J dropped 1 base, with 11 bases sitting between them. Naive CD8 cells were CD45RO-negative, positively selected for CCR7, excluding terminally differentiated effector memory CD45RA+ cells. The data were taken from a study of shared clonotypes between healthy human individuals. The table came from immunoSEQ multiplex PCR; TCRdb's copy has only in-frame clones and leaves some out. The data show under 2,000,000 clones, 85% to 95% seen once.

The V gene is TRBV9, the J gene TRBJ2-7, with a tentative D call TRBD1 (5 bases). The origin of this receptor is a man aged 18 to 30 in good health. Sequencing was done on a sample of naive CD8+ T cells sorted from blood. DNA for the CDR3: TGTGCCAGCAGCGTAGGTGGACATGCTTCCTACGAGCAGTACTTC. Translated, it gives CASSVGGHASYEQYF.